This TCR beta chain was observed in a study of blood T cell repertoires in COVID-19. The overall study: T cells, B-cell-depleted T cells, or PBMCs supplied cDNA or gDNA.

Some clones are missing from TCRdb's copy, which holds only in-frame ones; the method was immunoSEQ multiplex PCR. The sample has about 90,000 clones, around 80% seen once. The sequence derives from a man between 65 and 79 years old with acute or convalescent COVID-19. Sequences were obtained from peripheral blood.

The CDR3 sequence is CATSESDKGRAGDQPQHF. CDR3 DNA: TGTGCCACCAGTGAATCCGACAAAGGGCGGGCGGGCGATCAGCCCCAGCATTTT. V and J are TRBV24-1 and TRBJ1-5; the D is unclear. Germline values: CDR1 KGHDR, CDR2 SFDVKD. With 4 bases removed from V and 5 bases from J, the gap between germline ends came to 23 bases. The CDR3 has 18 amino acids.